This entry lists 6 T cell receptor beta chains sequenced from one sample in a study of cytomegalovirus exposure and HLA in healthy donors. Vbeta (60) and Jbeta (13) primers were used in the PCR. Method: immunoSEQ multiplex PCR; TCRdb's copy keeps in-frame clones and lacks some. This sample has under 200,000 clones, with approximately 82% found just once. Source material: PBMCs. Every receptor here comes from a woman in her thirties or forties in good health and CMV-seropositive.

This clone was observed a few times. The CDR3 coding sequence is TGTGCCAGCAGACTCTATATCGTCGGACAGTCCAATCAGCCCCAGCATTTT. It codes for CASRLYIVGQSNQPQHF. The rearrangement uses TRBV28 and TRBJ1-5, with D perhaps matching TRBD1 (6 bases). The V gene's germline CDR1 is MDHEN and CDR2 SYDVKM. This CDR3 comprises 17 residues. The V end was cut by 6 bases, the J end by 3 bases, with 21 bases between.

This clone was counted a single time. The gene calls are TRBV5-1 and TRBJ2-3; 8 bases line up with TRBD1. CDR3 length equals 16 residues. CDR1 and CDR2 (germline): SGHRS, YFSETQ. The V segment lost 0 bases and the J segment 0 bases; nucleotides outside the gene matches: 3. The CDR3 protein is CASSLEGQVSTDTQYF. Here the CDR3 DNA reads TGCGCCAGCAGCTTGGAGGGACAGGTTAGCACAGATACGCAGTATTTT.

Written as DNA, the CDR3 is TGTGCCAGCGGACTCACCCACGGGGAAGGTGGCTACACCTTC. Translation gives CASGLTHGEGGYTF. V is TRBV2 and J is TRBJ1-2; D not certain. Germline CDR1 reads SNHLY; CDR2 reads FYNNEI. The CDR3 loop spans 14 amino acids. V was pared by 8 bases and J by 7 bases, with 20 bases between.

The J gene is TRBJ1-4, the V gene TRBV4-3; unclear D gene. Trimming cost V 0 bases and J 2 bases, with 7 bases left between them. CDR3 length: 15 residues. Per the germline V gene, CDR1 is LGHNA and CDR2 is YSLEER. CDR3 amino acids: CASSQDEFTNEKLFF. In DNA form, the CDR3 reads TGCGCCAGCAGCCAAGATGAGTTCACTAATGAAAAACTGTTTTTT.

The gene calls are TRBV28 and TRBJ2-3, with TRBD1 matching over 9 bases. V lost 6 bases to trimming and J lost 6 bases; unmatched junction nucleotides: 7. Germline V lookup: CDR1 MDHEN, CDR2 SYDVKM. This CDR3 comprises 14 residues. For the CDR3, the DNA is TGTGCCAGCAGCCCCGGGACAGGGTTCGATACGCAGTATTTT. This encodes CASSPGTGFDTQYF.

In this sample, this clone turned up once. The genes are TRBV30 and TRBJ2-2, with a possible D match to TRBD1 (6 bases). Germline V gene lookup returns CDR1 GTSNPN and CDR2 SVGIG (reference sequence). The length of the CDR3 is 16 residues. Trimming removed 4 bases from V and 2 bases from J, with 17 bases in between. The CDR3 DNA reads as TGTGCCTGGATTCCGGCCGAGGGGGTTAACACCGGGGAGCTGTTTTTT. It is translated as CAWIPAEGVNTGELFF. Full variable domain (missing parts from reference TRBV30 and TRBJ2-2): SQTIHQWPATLVQPVGSPLSLECTVEGTSNPNLYWYRQAAGRGLQLLFYSVGIGQISSEVPQNLSASRPQDRQFILSSKKLLLSDSGFYLCAWIPAEGVNTGELFFGEGSRLTVL.